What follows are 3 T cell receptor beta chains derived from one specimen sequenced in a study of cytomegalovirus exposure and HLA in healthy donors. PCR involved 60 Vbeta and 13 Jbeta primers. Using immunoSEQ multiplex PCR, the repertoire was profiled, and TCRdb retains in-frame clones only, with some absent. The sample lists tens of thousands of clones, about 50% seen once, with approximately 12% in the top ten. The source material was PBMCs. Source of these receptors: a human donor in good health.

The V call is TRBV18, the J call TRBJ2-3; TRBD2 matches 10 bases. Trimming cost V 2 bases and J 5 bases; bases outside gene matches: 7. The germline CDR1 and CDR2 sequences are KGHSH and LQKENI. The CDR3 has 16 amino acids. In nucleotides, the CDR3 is TGTGCCAGCTCACCAACTAGCGGGGCCGGGGGAGATACGCAGTATTTT. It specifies CASSPTSGAGGDTQYF.

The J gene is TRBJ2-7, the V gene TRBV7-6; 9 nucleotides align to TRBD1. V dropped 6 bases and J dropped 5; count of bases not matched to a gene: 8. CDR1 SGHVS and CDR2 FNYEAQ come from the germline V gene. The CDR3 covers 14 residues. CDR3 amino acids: CASSLNGDRDEQYF. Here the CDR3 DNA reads TGTGCCAGCAGTCTCAACGGGGACAGGGACGAGCAGTACTTC.

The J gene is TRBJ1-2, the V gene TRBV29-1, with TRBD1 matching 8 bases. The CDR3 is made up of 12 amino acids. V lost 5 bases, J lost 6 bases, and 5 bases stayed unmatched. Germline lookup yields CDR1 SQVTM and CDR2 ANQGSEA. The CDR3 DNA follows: TGCAGCGTTTATGCGACAGGGGATGGCTACACCTTC. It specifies CSVYATGDGYTF.